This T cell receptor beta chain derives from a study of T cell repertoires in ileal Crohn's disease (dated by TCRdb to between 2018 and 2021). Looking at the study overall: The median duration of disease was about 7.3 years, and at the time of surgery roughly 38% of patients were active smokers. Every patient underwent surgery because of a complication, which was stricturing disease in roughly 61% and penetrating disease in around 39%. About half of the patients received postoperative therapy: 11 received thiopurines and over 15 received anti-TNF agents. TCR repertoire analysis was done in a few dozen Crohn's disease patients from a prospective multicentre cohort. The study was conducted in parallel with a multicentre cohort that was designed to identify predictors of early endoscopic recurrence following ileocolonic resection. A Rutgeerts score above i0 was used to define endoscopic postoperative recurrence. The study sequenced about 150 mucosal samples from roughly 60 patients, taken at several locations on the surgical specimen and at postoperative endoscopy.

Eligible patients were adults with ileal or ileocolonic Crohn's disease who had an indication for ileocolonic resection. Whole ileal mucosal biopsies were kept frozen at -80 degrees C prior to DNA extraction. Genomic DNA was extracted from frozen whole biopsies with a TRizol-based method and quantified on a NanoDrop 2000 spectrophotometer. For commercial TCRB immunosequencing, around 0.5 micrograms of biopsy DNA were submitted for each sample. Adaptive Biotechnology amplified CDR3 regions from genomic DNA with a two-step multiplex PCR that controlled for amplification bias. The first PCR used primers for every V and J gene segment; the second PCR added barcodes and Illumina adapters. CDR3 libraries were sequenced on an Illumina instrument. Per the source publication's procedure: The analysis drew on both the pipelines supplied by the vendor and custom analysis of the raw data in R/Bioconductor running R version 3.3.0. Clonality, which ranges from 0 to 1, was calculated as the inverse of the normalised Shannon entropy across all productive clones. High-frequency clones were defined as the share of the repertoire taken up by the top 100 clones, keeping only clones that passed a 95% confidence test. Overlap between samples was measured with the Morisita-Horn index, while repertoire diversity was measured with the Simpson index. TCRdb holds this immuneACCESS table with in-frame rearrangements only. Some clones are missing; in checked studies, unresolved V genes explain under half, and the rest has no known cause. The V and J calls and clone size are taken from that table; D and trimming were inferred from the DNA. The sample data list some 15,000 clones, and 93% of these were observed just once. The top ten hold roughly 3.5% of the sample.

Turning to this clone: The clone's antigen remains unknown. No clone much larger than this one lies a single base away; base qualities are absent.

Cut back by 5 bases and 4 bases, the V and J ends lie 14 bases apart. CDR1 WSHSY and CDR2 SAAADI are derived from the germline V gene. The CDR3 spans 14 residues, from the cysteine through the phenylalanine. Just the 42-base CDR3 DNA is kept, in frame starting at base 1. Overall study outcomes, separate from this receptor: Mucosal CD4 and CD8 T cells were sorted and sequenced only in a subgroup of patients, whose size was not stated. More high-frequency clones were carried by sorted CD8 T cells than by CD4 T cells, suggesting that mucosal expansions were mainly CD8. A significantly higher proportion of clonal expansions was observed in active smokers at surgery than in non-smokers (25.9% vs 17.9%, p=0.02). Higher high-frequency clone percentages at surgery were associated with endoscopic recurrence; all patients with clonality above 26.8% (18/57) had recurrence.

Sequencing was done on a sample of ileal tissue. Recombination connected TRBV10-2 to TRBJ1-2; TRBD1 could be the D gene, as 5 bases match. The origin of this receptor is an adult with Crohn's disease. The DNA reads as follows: TGCGCCAGCAGTAATCCGGGCAGGGCCTATGGCTACACCTTC. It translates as CASSNPGRAYGYTF.